There are a few counts of the clone carrying this T cell receptor beta chain. Its specificity is not known. The data originate from a study of T-cell memory formation after mild COVID-19. Study at large: TCR clusters largely stayed donor specific.

Study-level results: Contracting clones, day 15 to 85, had balanced CD4/CD8, and later expanders favored CD4+.

CDR3 length: 15 amino acids. Germline CDR1 and CDR2: LNHDA and SQIVND (reference sequence). V lost 8 bases and J lost 3, with 19 bases in between. TCRdb reanalysed the 5' RACE reads using MiXCR and keeps one entry per CDR3 protein. The sample includes approximately 400,000 distinct CDR3 sequences, approximately 25% of them seen just once. This TCR came from an adult woman who had mild COVID-19 (a few samples of this study predate the infection). Cell type and time point are not known. The chain combines TRBV19 with TRBJ2-5; D is unresolved. Sequenced material: PBMCs or a T cell subset sorted from them (not recorded which). The CDR3, as DNA: TGTGCCAGTCCCATACGACCGGGCCGAAAAGAGACCCAGTACTTC. It codes for CASPIRPGRKETQYF.